This T cell receptor beta chain comes out of a study of PD-1 and CTLA-4 blockade in melanoma. Germline CDR1 SNHLY, CDR2 FYNNEI. This CDR3 spans 17 amino acids. V lost 3 bases to trimming and J lost 4 bases; unmatched junction nucleotides: 9. Here immunoSEQ multiplex PCR was the method, and the copy in TCRdb shows in-frame clones only, minus some. Of tens of thousands of clones listed, around 93% are singletons. This sequence joins TRBV2 and TRBJ2-3, with TRBD2 identical over 11 bases. The sequencing used CD8+ T cells from peripheral blood, collected from a patient given anti-PD-1 treatment. The receptor was derived from a human donor with melanoma. As DNA, the CDR3 is TGTGCCAGCAGTGATCTTAGCGGGGGGGCTCGGGCAGATACGCAGTATTTT. Protein sequence: CASSDLSGGARADTQYF.